This T cell receptor beta chain was recovered during a study of blood T cells in healthy people across ages. At the level of the study: Template switching recovered approximately one barcoded beta molecule for every two T cells.

A sample-barcoded 5' primer and a J-beta primer mix were used in a second PCR of roughly 7 to 11 cycles. TCRdb re-analysed the 5' RACE reads in MiXCR, keeping a single row per CDR3 protein. Counted here are roughly 1.4 million distinct CDR3 sequences, around 59% occurring once; the ten biggest clones make up over 5%. Findings of the study overall: Possibly, changes in expanded clonotypes were confounded because donor CMV status was unknown.

Total RNA extracted from each sample amounted to at least 6 micrograms. This clonotype was picked up one time. The antigen remains unidentified. The CDR3 extends over 14 amino acids. Trimming removed 3 bases from V and 3 bases from J, with 14 bases in between. The V gene's germline CDR1 is DFQATT and CDR2 SNEGSKA (reference sequence). The sample was blood. The V and J genes are TRBV20-1 and TRBJ1-1; D gene unclear. The receptor was derived from a man in his late teens or twenties in good health. The CDR3 coding sequence is TGCAGTGCTAGCGACCCAGGTAGACACACTGAAGCTTTCTTT. Its protein product is CSASDPGRHTEAFF.